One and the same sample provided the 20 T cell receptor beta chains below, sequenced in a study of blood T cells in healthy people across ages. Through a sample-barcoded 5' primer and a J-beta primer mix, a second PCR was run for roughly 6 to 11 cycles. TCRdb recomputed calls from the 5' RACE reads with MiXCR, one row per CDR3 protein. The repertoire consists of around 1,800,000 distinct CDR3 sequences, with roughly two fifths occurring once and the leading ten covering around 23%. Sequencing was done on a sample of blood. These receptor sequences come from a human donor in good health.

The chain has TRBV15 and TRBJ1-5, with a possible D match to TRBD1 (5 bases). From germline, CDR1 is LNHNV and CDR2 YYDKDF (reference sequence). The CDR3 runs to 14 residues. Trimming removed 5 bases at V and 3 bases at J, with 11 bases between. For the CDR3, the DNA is TGTGCCACCAGCTCCGGGGCTCTCAATCAGCCCCAGCATTTT. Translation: CATSSGALNQPQHF.

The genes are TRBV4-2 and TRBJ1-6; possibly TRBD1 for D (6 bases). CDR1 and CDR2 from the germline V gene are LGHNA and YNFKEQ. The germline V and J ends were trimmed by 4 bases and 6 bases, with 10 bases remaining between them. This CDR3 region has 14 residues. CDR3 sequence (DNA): TGTGCCAGCAGCCGACAGGACGTTAATTCACCCCTCCACTTT. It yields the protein CASSRQDVNSPLHF.

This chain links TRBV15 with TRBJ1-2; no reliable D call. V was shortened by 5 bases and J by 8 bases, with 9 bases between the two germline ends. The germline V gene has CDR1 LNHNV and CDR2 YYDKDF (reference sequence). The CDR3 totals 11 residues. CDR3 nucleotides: TGTGCCACCAGCTGGGCTGCCGGCTACACCTTC. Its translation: CATSWAAGYTF.

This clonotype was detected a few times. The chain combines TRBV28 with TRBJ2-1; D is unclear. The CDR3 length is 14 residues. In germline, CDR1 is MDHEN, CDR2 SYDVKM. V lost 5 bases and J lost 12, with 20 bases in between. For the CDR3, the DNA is TGTGCCAGCAGTCCCTATAGAATTGGGATCGGGCAGTTCTTC. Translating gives CASSPYRIGIGQFF.

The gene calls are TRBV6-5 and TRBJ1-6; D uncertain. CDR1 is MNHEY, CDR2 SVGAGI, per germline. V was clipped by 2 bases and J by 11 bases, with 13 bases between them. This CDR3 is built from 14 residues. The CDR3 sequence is CASSYGTAYTPLHF. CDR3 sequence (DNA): TGTGCCAGCAGTTACGGTACAGCCTATACACCCCTCCACTTT.

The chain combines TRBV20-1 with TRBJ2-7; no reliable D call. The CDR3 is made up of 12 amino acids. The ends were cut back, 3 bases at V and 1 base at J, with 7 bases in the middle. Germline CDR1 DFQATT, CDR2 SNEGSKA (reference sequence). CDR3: CSASLQSYEQYF. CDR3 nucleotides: TGCAGTGCTAGTCTACAGTCCTACGAGCAGTACTTC.

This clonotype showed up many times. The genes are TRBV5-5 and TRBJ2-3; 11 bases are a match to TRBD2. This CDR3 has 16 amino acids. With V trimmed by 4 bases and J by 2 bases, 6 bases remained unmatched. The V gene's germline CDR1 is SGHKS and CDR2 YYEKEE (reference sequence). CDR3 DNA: TGTGCCAGCAGCCCGGGGACTAGCGGCTTCACAGATACGCAGTATTTT. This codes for CASSPGTSGFTDTQYF.

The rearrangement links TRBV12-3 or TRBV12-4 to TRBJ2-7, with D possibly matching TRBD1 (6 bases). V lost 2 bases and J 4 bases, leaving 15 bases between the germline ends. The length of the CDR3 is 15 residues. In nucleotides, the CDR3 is TGTGCCAGCAGTTTAAGAGGGGGTTTGGTGTACGAGCAGTACTTC. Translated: CASSLRGGLVYEQYF.

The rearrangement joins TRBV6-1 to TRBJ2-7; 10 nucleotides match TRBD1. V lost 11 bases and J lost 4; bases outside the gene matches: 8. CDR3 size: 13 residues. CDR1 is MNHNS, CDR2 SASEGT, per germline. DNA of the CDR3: TGTGCCGGGGGACAGGGGCCAAGTTACGAGCAGTACTTC. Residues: CAGGQGPSYEQYF.

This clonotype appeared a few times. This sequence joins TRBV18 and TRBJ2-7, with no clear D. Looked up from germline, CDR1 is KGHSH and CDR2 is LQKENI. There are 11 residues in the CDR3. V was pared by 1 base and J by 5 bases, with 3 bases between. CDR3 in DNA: TGTGCCAGCTCACCACGCAACGAGCAGTACTTC. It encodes CASSPRNEQYF.

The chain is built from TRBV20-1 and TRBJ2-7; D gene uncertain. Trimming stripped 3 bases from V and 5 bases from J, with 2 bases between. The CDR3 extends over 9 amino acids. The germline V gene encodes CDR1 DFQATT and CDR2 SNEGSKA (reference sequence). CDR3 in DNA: TGCAGTGCTAGTCACGAGCAGTACTTC. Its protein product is CSASHEQYF.

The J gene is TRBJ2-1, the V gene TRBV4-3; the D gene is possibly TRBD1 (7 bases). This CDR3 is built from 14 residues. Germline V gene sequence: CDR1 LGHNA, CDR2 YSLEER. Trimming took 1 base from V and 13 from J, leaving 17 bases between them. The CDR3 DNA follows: TGCGCCAGCAGCCAAGGGGACAGTCGGGAGACCCAGTTCTTC. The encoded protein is CASSQGDSRETQFF.

CDR3 sequence (DNA): TGTGCCAGCACCCCCACCTGGACGGAGAATTACGAGCAGTACTTC. Its translation is CASTPTWTENYEQYF. This rearrangement joins TRBV7-2 to TRBJ2-7; D unresolved. Germline V gene lookup returns CDR1 SGHTA and CDR2 FQGNSA. This CDR3 is 15 amino acids long. Trimming took 7 bases from V and 4 from J, leaving 20 bases between them.

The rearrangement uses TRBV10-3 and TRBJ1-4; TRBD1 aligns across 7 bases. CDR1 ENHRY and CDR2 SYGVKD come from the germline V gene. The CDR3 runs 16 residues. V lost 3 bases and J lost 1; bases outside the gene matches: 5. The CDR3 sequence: CAISDPGGGTNEKLFF. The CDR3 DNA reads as TGTGCCATCAGTGATCCAGGGGGTGGAACTAATGAAAAACTGTTTTTT.

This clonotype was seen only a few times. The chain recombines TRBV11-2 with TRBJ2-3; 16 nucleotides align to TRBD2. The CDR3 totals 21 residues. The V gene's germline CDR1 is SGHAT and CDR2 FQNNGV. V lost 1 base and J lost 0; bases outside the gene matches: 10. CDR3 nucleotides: TGTGCCAGCAGCTTAGTCCCGGGACTAGCGGGGGGGCCTAGAAGCACAGATACGCAGTATTTT. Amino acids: CASSLVPGLAGGPRSTDTQYF.

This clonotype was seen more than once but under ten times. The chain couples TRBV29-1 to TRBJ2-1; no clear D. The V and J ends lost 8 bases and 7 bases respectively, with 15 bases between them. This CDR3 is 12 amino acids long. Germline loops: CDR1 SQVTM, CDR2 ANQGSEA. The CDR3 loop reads CSFRPLSNEQFF. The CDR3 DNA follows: TGCAGCTTCCGACCCTTGTCGAATGAGCAGTTCTTC.

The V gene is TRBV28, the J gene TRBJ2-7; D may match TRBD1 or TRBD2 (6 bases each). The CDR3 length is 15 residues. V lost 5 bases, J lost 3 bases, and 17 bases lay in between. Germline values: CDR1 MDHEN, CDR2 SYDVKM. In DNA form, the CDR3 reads TGTGCCAGCAGTCTAGGGGGGACCCACTACTACGAGCAGTACTTC. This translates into CASSLGGTHYYEQYF.

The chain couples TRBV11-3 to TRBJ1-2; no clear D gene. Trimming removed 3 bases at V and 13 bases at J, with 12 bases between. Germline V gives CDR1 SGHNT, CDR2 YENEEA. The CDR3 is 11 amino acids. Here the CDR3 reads CASSLATMITF. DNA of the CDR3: TGTGCCAGCAGCTTGGCCACAATGATCACCTTC.

The CDR3 DNA sequence: TGTGCCACCAGCAGAGAGGTTGGGGTAGCGGATATCAATGAGCAGTTCTTC. This encodes CATSREVGVADINEQFF. The chain combines TRBV15 with TRBJ2-1; a possible D gene is TRBD2 (6 bases). The germline V and J ends were trimmed by 0 bases and 6 bases, with 18 bases remaining between them. Germline assignment: CDR1 LNHNV and CDR2 YYDKDF (reference sequence). This CDR3 spans 17 amino acids.

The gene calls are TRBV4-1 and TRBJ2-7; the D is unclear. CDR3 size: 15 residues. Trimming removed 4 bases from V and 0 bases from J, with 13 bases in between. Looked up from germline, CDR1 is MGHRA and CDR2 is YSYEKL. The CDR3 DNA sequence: TGCGCCAGCAGCCTTCGGACCTATAGCTCCTACGAGCAGTACTTC. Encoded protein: CASSLRTYSSYEQYF.